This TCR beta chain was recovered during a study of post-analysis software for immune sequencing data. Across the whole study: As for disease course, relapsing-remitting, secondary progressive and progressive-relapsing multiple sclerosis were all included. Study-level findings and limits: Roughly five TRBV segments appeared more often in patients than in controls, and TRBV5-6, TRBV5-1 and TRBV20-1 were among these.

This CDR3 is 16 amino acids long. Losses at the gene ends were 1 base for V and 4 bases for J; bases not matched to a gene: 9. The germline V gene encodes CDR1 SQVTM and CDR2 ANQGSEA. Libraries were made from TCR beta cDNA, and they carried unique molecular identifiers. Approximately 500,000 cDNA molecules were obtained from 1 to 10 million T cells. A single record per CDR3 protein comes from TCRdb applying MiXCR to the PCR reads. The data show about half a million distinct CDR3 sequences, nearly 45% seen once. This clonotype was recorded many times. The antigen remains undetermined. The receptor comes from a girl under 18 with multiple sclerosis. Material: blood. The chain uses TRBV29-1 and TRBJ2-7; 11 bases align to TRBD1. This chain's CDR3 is CSVEAPSGTGGYEQYF. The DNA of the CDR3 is TGCAGCGTTGAAGCTCCCTCAGGGACAGGGGGGTACGAGCAGTACTTC.